This section outlines one T cell receptor beta chain sequence together with its context. Its cognate antigen is unknown. The assay was immunoSEQ multiplex PCR, and TCRdb's table has in-frame clones only and misses some. The sample includes about 140,000 clones, 83% of them seen just once. The entry originates in a study of radiation and T cells in renal cell carcinoma. Study-wide results and caveats: Baseline intratumoral clonotype presence is unknown without pretreatment biopsies.

This CDR3 is 16 amino acids long. The V segment lost 5 bases and the J segment 0 bases; nucleotides outside the gene matches: 6. Germline V gene data show CDR1 as SGHTA and CDR2 as FQGNSA. Time point given: baseline pretreatment blood. Documented treatment: 15 Gy SBRT to primary tumor, nephrectomy 4 weeks later. This TCR was sampled from a woman aged 45-65 years with renal cell carcinoma. Sequencing used blood, obtained from a patient whose treatment included radiotherapy and nephrectomy. The chain has TRBV7-2 and TRBJ2-3; TRBD2 agrees at 9 bases. CDR3 sequence: CASSLSGGLSTDTQYF. The CDR3 region has the DNA TGTGCCAGCAGCCTAAGCGGGGGGCTGAGCACAGATACGCAGTATTTT.